These 20 T cell receptor beta chains originate from one sample sequenced in a study of blood T cell repertoires in COVID-19. Measured with immunoSEQ multiplex PCR; TCRdb has only the in-frame clones, and not every one. Of 200,000 to 300,000 clones detected, about 90% appear once; the ten largest clones hold about 1.6%. The specimen was peripheral blood. The source of these receptors is a woman aged 40 to 49 who had recovered from COVID-19.

This clone has just one count. This chain uses TRBV7-8 with TRBJ2-1; D unresolved. The CDR3 runs 12 residues. The germline V and J ends were trimmed by 5 bases and 5 bases, with 7 bases remaining between them. Germline V gene data show CDR1 as SGHVS and CDR2 as FQNEAQ. CDR3 DNA sequence: TGTGCCAGCAGCCCCCGTGACAATGAGCAGTTCTTC. Its translation: CASSPRDNEQFF.

The rearrangement uses TRBV6-5 and TRBJ2-3, with D possibly matching TRBD2 (7 bases). Trimming shortened V by 8 bases and J by 6 bases, and 18 bases separated the two germline ends. The CDR3 runs 14 residues. From germline, CDR1 is MNHEY and CDR2 SVGAGI. This CDR3 reads CASRETGGSDTQYF. The CDR3 DNA is TGTGCCAGCCGCGAGACGGGGGGCTCGGATACGCAGTATTTT.

As for this clone: This same CDR3 is encoded by further DNA sequences in the sample. The CDR3 spells CASSLTGDYGYTF. As DNA, the CDR3 is TGTGCCAGCAGCCTAACAGGGGACTATGGCTACACCTTC. The V gene is TRBV6-5, the J gene TRBJ1-2; 7 bases agree with TRBD1. The CDR3 totals 13 residues. V was clipped by 6 bases and J by 3 bases; unmatched bases: 4. Germline CDR1 MNHEY, CDR2 SVGAGI.

The chain is built from TRBV12-3 or TRBV12-4 and TRBJ1-1, with TRBD1 identical over 7 bases. Trimming took 5 bases from V and 8 from J; bases not matched to a gene: 5. The CDR3 has 12 residues. The CDR3 DNA reads TGTGCCAGCAGTCCCCAGGACAGGGAAGCTTTCTTT. Translating it yields CASSPQDREAFF.

A single count supports this clone. The chain links TRBV7-2 to TRBJ2-7; D might be TRBD2 (5 bases). Germline lookup yields CDR1 SGHTA and CDR2 FQGNSA. The CDR3 has 15 amino acids. V lost 1 base to trimming and J lost 1 base, with 11 bases between them. The CDR3 loop is CASSLGPRTSYEQYF. DNA for the CDR3: TGTGCCAGCAGCTTAGGACCTCGGACTTCCTACGAGCAGTACTTC.

J is TRBJ2-7 and V is TRBV5-6, with D perhaps TRBD2 (6 bases). CDR1 is SGHDT and CDR2 is YYEEEE in the germline V gene. The V and J ends lost 3 bases and 3 bases respectively, with 16 bases between them. The CDR3 totals 15 residues. CDR3 DNA: TGTGCCAGCAGCTGGGACTGGGACCGACGCTACGAGCAGTACTTC. Translating gives CASSWDWDRRYEQYF.

The rearrangement uses TRBV5-1 and TRBJ1-2, with 10 nucleotides matching TRBD1. Per germline, CDR1 SGHRS and CDR2 YFSETQ. The CDR3 runs 14 residues. Trimming took 3 bases from V and 3 from J; bases not matched to a gene: 2. DNA of the CDR3: TGCGCCAGCAGCTCGACAGGGGGCGACTATGGCTACACCTTC. This gives the protein CASSSTGGDYGYTF.

This clone was seen only once. The V gene is TRBV6-5, the J gene TRBJ2-7; D call uncertain. The CDR3 totals 14 residues. With 5 bases removed from V and 3 bases from J, the gap between germline ends came to 14 bases. The germline gives CDR1 MNHEY, CDR2 SVGAGI. The CDR3 nucleotides are TGTGCCAGCAGTCTTATTGCCACCGGCTACGAGCAGTACTTC. Translated: CASSLIATGYEQYF.

The chain uses TRBV7-9 and TRBJ2-4; 10 bases match TRBD2. The trim removed 7 bases at V and 0 bases at J, leaving 6 bases unmatched. The CDR3 runs to 16 residues. The germline V gene has CDR1 SEHNR and CDR2 FQNEAQ (reference sequence). The CDR3 here is CASIPTSGVAKNIQYF. The DNA of the CDR3 is TGTGCCAGCATCCCAACTAGCGGGGTAGCCAAAAACATTCAGTACTTC.

The CDR3 sequence: CASSLLGQGYTF. DNA of the CDR3: TGTGCCAGCAGCTTACTAGGTCAAGGCTACACCTTC. The gene calls are TRBV7-2 and TRBJ1-2; no firm D call. V dropped 2 bases and J dropped 8 bases, with 9 bases sitting between them. The CDR3 consists of 12 residues. Germline values: CDR1 SGHTA, CDR2 FQGNSA.

The chain employs TRBV7-3 and TRBJ2-7; D unresolved. The CDR3 is 13 residues long. Trimming removed 5 bases from V and 3 bases from J, with 11 bases in between. The germline V gene encodes CDR1 SGHTA and CDR2 FQGTGA. The CDR3 reads CASSLGGGYEQYF. CDR3 nucleotide sequence: TGTGCCAGCAGCCTCGGCGGCGGCTACGAGCAGTACTTC.

On this clone itself: This CDR3 is also generated by other DNA sequences in the sample. CDR3 loop: CASSFGGNTEAFF. Here the CDR3 DNA reads TGCGCCAGCAGCTTCGGGGGTAACACTGAAGCTTTCTTT. This chain uses TRBV5-1 with TRBJ1-1; D might be TRBD1 (5 bases). The CDR3 length is 13 residues. CDR1 SGHRS and CDR2 YFSETQ come from the germline V gene. V lost 2 bases and J lost 2, with 7 bases in between.

V gene TRBV4-3 combines with J gene TRBJ1-2, with D tentatively TRBD1 (6 bases). The V end lost 0 bases, the J end lost 8 bases, and 16 bases lay between the germline ends. Germline V gene data show CDR1 as LGHNA and CDR2 as YSLEER. This CDR3 contains 15 residues. This chain's CDR3 is CASSQEDSQGWGYTF. The CDR3 DNA is TGCGCCAGCAGCCAAGAGGACAGCCAGGGCTGGGGCTACACCTTC.

In regard to this clone: This sample also contains other DNA sequences that code for the same CDR3. The gene calls are TRBV9 and TRBJ1-1; D is unclear. Germline assignment: CDR1 SGDLS and CDR2 YYNGEE. V was cut by 0 bases and J by 4 bases, with 7 bases left in between. CDR3 length equals 13 residues. Here the CDR3 DNA reads TGTGCCAGCAGCGTAGGTGCGGGCACTGAAGCTTTCTTT. The encoded protein is CASSVGAGTEAFF.

The rearrangement uses TRBV9 and TRBJ2-3; D unresolved. Germline CDR1 reads SGDLS; CDR2 reads YYNGEE. The CDR3 consists of 13 residues. Deletions cut 6 bases from V and 6 bases from J, with 14 bases between. The CDR3 region is CASTTTLGDTQYF. As DNA, the CDR3 is TGTGCCAGCACCACCACCCTAGGTGATACGCAGTATTTT. The variable domain in full, completed from reference TRBV9 and TRBJ2-3, reads DSGVTQTPKHLITATGQRVTLRCSPRSGDLSVYWYQQSLDQGLQFLIQYYNGEERAKGNILERFSAQQFPDLHSELNLSSLELGDSALYFCASTTTLGDTQYFGPGTRLTVL.

The chain recombines TRBV19 with TRBJ1-1, with TRBD1 identical over 9 bases. CDR3 length: 17 amino acids. CDR1 and CDR2 from the germline V gene are LNHDA and SQIVND (reference sequence). Trimming at V came to 7 bases and at J to 11 bases, leaving 23 bases not matched to a gene. The CDR3 DNA reads as TGTGCCAGTACCCCTCCCCTGGGGAGACAGGGGGAGCGGTCGGCTTTCTTT. This translates into CASTPPLGRQGERSAFF.

The chain recombines TRBV10-3 with TRBJ2-2; TRBD1 agrees at 11 bases. CDR1 ENHRY and CDR2 SYGVKD come from the germline V gene. Trimming removed 6 bases from V and 5 bases from J; junction bases left unmatched: 2. The CDR3 contains 14 residues. The CDR3 DNA reads as TGTGCCATCAGGCGGGACAGGGGGACCGGGGAGCTGTTTTTT. It codes for CAIRRDRGTGELFF.

This chain joins TRBV6-9 and TRBJ1-4, with D perhaps TRBD1 (5 bases). With 4 bases removed from V and 4 bases from J, the gap between germline ends came to 10 bases. Germline loops: CDR1 MNHGY, CDR2 SVAAGI. The CDR3 spans 14 residues. The CDR3 sequence: CASSFDSYNEKLFF. The CDR3 DNA follows: TGTGCCAGCAGTTTCGACAGCTATAATGAAAAACTGTTTTTT.

This chain joins TRBV4-3 and TRBJ2-2; D might be TRBD1 (6 bases). CDR3 length: 15 amino acids. V was shortened by 6 bases and J by 6 bases, with 17 bases between the two germline ends. CDR1 and CDR2 (germline): LGHNA, YSLEER. In DNA form, the CDR3 reads TGCGCCAGCAGTCCTACGACAGGTCGGGCCGGGGAGCTGTTTTTT. It yields the protein CASSPTTGRAGELFF.

The chain has TRBV7-3 and TRBJ2-2, with D tentatively TRBD1 (5 bases). The germline gives CDR1 SGHTA, CDR2 FQGTGA. Deletions cut 2 bases from V and 1 base from J, with 8 bases between. The CDR3 extends over 15 amino acids. CDR3 amino acids: CASSLQGLNTGELFF. Here the CDR3 DNA reads TGTGCCAGCAGCTTACAGGGATTGAACACCGGGGAGCTGTTTTTT.